Listed here are 17 T cell receptor beta chains from one sample, sequenced in a study of cytomegalovirus exposure and HLA in healthy donors. The PCR ran on 60 Vbeta and 13 Jbeta primers. Assay used: immunoSEQ multiplex PCR; TCRdb lists only in-frame clones, some missing. The data contain tens of thousands of clones, roughly 84% of them singletons. What was sequenced was PBMCs. The source is a woman between 50 and 59 years old in good health and CMV-seronegative.

The CDR3 DNA follows: TGTGCCAGTAGTATTACGGGGAATTCCAACACTGAAGCTTTCTTT. It encodes CASSITGNSNTEAFF. The V and J genes are TRBV19 and TRBJ1-1, with unresolved D. V lost 3 bases and J 2 bases, leaving 13 bases between the germline ends. Germline CDR1 reads LNHDA; CDR2 reads SQIVND (reference sequence). This CDR3 region has 15 residues.

This clone was observed a few times. J is TRBJ2-7 and V is TRBV6-5; TRBD2 matches at 7 bases. Trimming cost V 11 bases and J 3 bases; bases outside gene matches: 13. The CDR3 loop spans 14 amino acids. Germline CDR1 MNHEY, CDR2 SVGAGI. In DNA form, the CDR3 reads TGTGCCGCCACCTCAGGGAGGGAAGACTACGAGCAGTACTTC. Amino acids: CAATSGREDYEQYF.

This chain links TRBV2 with TRBJ2-1, with D perhaps matching TRBD2 (5 bases). The CDR3 has 15 amino acids. The V end was cut by 1 base, the J end by 5 bases, with 12 bases between. Germline CDR1 and CDR2: SNHLY and FYNNEI. Written as DNA, the CDR3 is TGTGCCAGCAGTGAAGGGCTAGGAGGTAACAATGAGCAGTTCTTC. Translating gives CASSEGLGGNNEQFF.

The rearrangement links TRBV29-1 to TRBJ2-1, with D possibly being TRBD2 (5 bases). The germline V gene encodes CDR1 SQVTM and CDR2 ANQGSEA. The CDR3 covers 12 residues. CDR3 sequence: CSFGVSYNEQFF. For the CDR3, the DNA is TGCAGTTTCGGGGTCTCCTACAATGAGCAGTTCTTC.

This clone is a singleton in its sample. This sequence joins TRBV5-4 and TRBJ1-1; D gene unclear. CDR3 length equals 14 residues. Germline V gene sequence: CDR1 SGHNT, CDR2 YYREEE (reference sequence). Deletions cut 1 base from V and 1 base from J, with 8 bases between. The CDR3 sequence is CASSLYTRNTEAFF. The CDR3 nucleotides read TGTGCCAGCAGCTTGTATACGAGGAACACTGAAGCTTTCTTT.

The J gene is TRBJ1-5, the V gene TRBV29-1; D uncertain. CDR1 SQVTM and CDR2 ANQGSEA come from the germline V gene. The CDR3 contains 14 residues. Trimming cost V 2 bases and J 11 bases, with 19 bases left between them. As DNA, the CDR3 is TGCAGCGTTGAAATTCCCGGCAGCAGAGGGACCCAGCATTTT. Translated, it gives CSVEIPGSRGTQHF.

The chain is built from TRBV19 and TRBJ1-4; D perhaps matches TRBD1 (6 bases). The CDR3 spans 12 residues. V gave up 3 bases and J gave up 8 bases, with 7 bases separating them. Germline CDR1 reads LNHDA; CDR2 reads SQIVND (reference sequence). CDR3 nucleotides: TGTGCCAGTAGTATGGACAGAGAAAAACTGTTTTTT. Translated, it gives CASSMDREKLFF.

The genes are TRBV5-1 and TRBJ2-5; 7 bases map to TRBD1. Per the germline V gene, CDR1 is SGHRS and CDR2 is YFSETQ. Trimming cost V 4 bases and J 1 base; bases outside gene matches: 10. There are 16 residues in the CDR3. This CDR3 is CASSPPGTVTQETQYF. Here the CDR3 DNA reads TGCGCCAGCAGCCCCCCGGGGACAGTTACCCAAGAGACCCAGTACTTC.

The chain carries TRBV28 and TRBJ2-7; 8 positions agree with TRBD2. CDR3 size: 14 residues. The ends lost 2 bases at V and 4 bases at J; junction bases unmatched: 4. The germline V gene has CDR1 MDHEN and CDR2 SYDVKM. CDR3 coding DNA: TGTGCCAGCAGTTTAAGCAGCGGGAGTTACGAGCAGTACTTC. Protein: CASSLSSGSYEQYF.

The V call is TRBV27, the J call TRBJ1-4; D is undetermined. The CDR3 is made up of 14 amino acids. Germline CDR1 reads MNHEY; CDR2 reads SMNVEV (reference sequence). V dropped 2 bases and J dropped 4 bases, with 8 bases sitting between them. The CDR3 spells CASSLNWSNEKLFF. In DNA, the CDR3 is TGTGCCAGCAGTTTAAACTGGAGTAATGAAAAACTGTTTTTT.

The V call is TRBV28, the J call TRBJ2-7; weak D call: TRBD2 (5 bases). The V end lost 6 bases, the J end lost 4 bases, and 10 bases lay between the germline ends. The CDR3 consists of 12 residues. Germline CDR1 reads MDHEN; CDR2 reads SYDVKM. The DNA of the CDR3 is TGTGCCAGCAGCGGACTCGTTTACGAGCAGTACTTC. This encodes CASSGLVYEQYF.

This sequence joins TRBV27 and TRBJ1-6; D is possibly TRBD1 (6 bases). Per germline, CDR1 MNHEY and CDR2 SMNVEV (reference sequence). The CDR3 has 14 residues. V was cut by 7 bases and J by 7 bases, with 14 bases left in between. The CDR3 protein is CASTNGQRNSPLHF. In DNA form, the CDR3 reads TGTGCCAGCACAAACGGACAGAGGAATTCACCCCTCCACTTT.

This clone was counted only a few times. This chain connects TRBV18 to TRBJ1-2, with D possibly TRBD1 on 6 matching bases. Germline V gives CDR1 KGHSH, CDR2 LQKENI. The germline V and J ends were trimmed by 1 base and 0 bases, with 9 bases remaining between them. The CDR3 consists of 15 residues. In nucleotides, the CDR3 is TGTGCCAGCTCACCACTACCAGGGGCTAACTATGGCTACACCTTC. As protein: CASSPLPGANYGYTF.

A few counts support this clone. The chain recombines TRBV6-5 with TRBJ1-2; 10 bases are shared with TRBD1. The trim removed 6 bases at V and 8 bases at J, leaving 9 bases unmatched. The CDR3 runs 14 residues. The germline V gene has CDR1 MNHEY and CDR2 SVGAGI. This CDR3 reads CASRKTGGGGGYTF. DNA for the CDR3: TGTGCCAGCAGGAAGACAGGGGGCGGGGGAGGCTACACCTTC.

V usage is TRBV2 and J usage is TRBJ1-1, with a weak D call TRBD1 (6 bases). Trimming took 9 bases from V and 1 from J, leaving 24 bases between them. This CDR3 has 17 residues. Germline V gives CDR1 SNHLY, CDR2 FYNNEI. The CDR3 coding sequence is TGTGCCAGAGGGGGATCTAGGGTAGGAGGATCGAACACTGAAGCTTTCTTT. It codes for CARGGSRVGGSNTEAFF. The full variable domain, with the rest looked up from reference TRBV2 and TRBJ1-1, is EPEVTQTPSHQVTQMGQEVILRCVPISNHLYFYWYRQILGQKVEFLVSFYNNEISEKSEIFDDQFSVERPDGSNFTLKIRSTKLEDSAMYFCARGGSRVGGSNTEAFFGQGTRLTVV.

The rearrangement uses TRBV19 and TRBJ2-7; maybe TRBD1 (5 bases). Germline CDR1 reads LNHDA; CDR2 reads SQIVND (reference sequence). The CDR3 is made up of 13 amino acids. The V end was cut by 3 bases, the J end by 1 base, with 7 bases between. The CDR3 spells CASSIGASYEQYF. In DNA, the CDR3 is TGTGCCAGTAGTATTGGGGCTTCCTACGAGCAGTACTTC.

The chain joins TRBV2 to TRBJ2-1; D uncertain. Germline CDR1 reads SNHLY; CDR2 reads FYNNEI. The germline V and J ends were trimmed by 4 bases and 5 bases, with 9 bases remaining between them. The CDR3 runs to 13 residues. The CDR3, as DNA: TGTGCCAGCAGTGCGAGGCTAAACAATGAGCAGTTCTTC. It specifies CASSARLNNEQFF.